The T cell receptor beta chain described here comes from a study of cytomegalovirus exposure and HLA in healthy donors. Only a few counts were recorded for this clone. Its antigen is still unknown. Study-level points and caveats: Earlier findings revealed that most TCR beta V segments proved productive either about 87% or about 30% of the time. Immune exposure information available was restricted to CMV serostatus. In a later analysis, HLA-C alleles had the fewest associated TCRs, DRB1 alleles the most.

The PCR contained 60 Vbeta and 13 Jbeta primers. TCRdb's copy holds only in-frame clones and misses some; the assay was immunoSEQ multiplex PCR. The table includes 75,000 to 100,000 clones, 64% detected once. The origin of this receptor is a man between 60 and 75 years old in good health and CMV-seronegative. The sample consisted of PBMCs.

CDR3 amino acids: CASSQDILWDRVAEQYF. CDR3 nucleotides: TGCGCCAGCAGCCAAGATATACTCTGGGACAGGGTCGCCGAGCAGTACTTC. This sequence joins TRBV4-1 and TRBJ2-7; 9 nucleotides align to TRBD1. Germline values: CDR1 MGHRA, CDR2 YSYEKL. The J segment lost 6 bases and the V segment lost 0 bases, leaving 12 bases of the junction unmatched. This CDR3 spans 17 amino acids.